What follows are 16 T cell receptor beta chains derived from one specimen sequenced in a study of T-cell memory formation after mild COVID-19. Each CDR3 protein gets one entry after TCRdb re-called the 5' RACE reads with MiXCR. The sample has approximately 250,000 distinct CDR3 sequences; roughly 14% are singletons. Sequencing was done on a sample of PBMCs or a T cell subset sorted from them (not recorded which). The source of these receptors is an adult woman who had mild COVID-19 (a few samples of this study predate the infection). Cell type and time point are not known.

The gene calls are TRBV7-2 and TRBJ2-2; D gene unclear. This CDR3 contains 16 residues. Germline-derived CDR1 and CDR2 are SGHTA and FQGNSA. Trimming removed 2 bases from V and 6 bases from J, with 16 bases in between. CDR3 nucleotides: TGTGCCAGCAGCTTATGGTCCCTCCCTGGGGCCGGGGAGCTGTTTTTT. Its protein product is CASSLWSLPGAGELFF.

Only a few counts were recorded for this clonotype. The genes are TRBV7-2 and TRBJ2-5; TRBD2 matches 13 bases. V lost 5 bases and J lost 6; bases outside the gene matches: 6. Germline CDR1 reads SGHTA; CDR2 reads FQGNSA. This CDR3 is built from 15 residues. This CDR3 reads CASSPWTSGSKTQYF. The CDR3 DNA reads as TGTGCCAGCAGCCCGTGGACTAGCGGGAGCAAGACCCAGTACTTC.

The chain is built from TRBV7-2 and TRBJ2-2, with 7 bases matching TRBD1. This CDR3 has 14 amino acids. The germline gives CDR1 SGHTA, CDR2 FQGNSA. Trimming at V came to 3 bases and at J to 5 bases, leaving 3 bases not matched to a gene. The DNA for the CDR3 is TGTGCCAGCAGCTTTACAGGGGTGACCGGGGAGCTGTTTTTT. Its protein is CASSFTGVTGELFF.

V usage is TRBV7-9 and J usage is TRBJ2-5; 9 nucleotides agree with TRBD1. In germline, CDR1 is SEHNR, CDR2 FQNEAQ (reference sequence). The junction had 4 bases not matched to a gene; V was cut back by 5 bases and J by 3 bases. The CDR3 totals 14 residues. This chain's CDR3 is CASSGGDREETQYF. CDR3 sequence (DNA): TGTGCCAGCAGCGGGGGGGACAGGGAAGAGACCCAGTACTTC. The full variable domain, completed using reference TRBV7-9 and TRBJ2-5, is DTGVSQNPRHKITKRGQNVTFRCDPISEHNRLYWYRQTLGQGPEFLTYFQNEAQLEKSRLLSDRFSAERPKGSFSTLEIQRTEQGDSAMYLCASSGGDREETQYFGPGTRLLVL.

With regard to this clonotype: Mismatch with germline at one junction end may stem from a read error. This chain joins TRBV15 and TRBJ2-4; TRBD1 matches at 7 bases. The CDR3 runs 15 residues. From germline, CDR1 is LNHNV and CDR2 YYDKDF (reference sequence). The CDR3 loop is CATSRGRDSQNLQYF. CDR3 coding DNA: TGTGCCACCAGCCGGGGAAGGGACAGTCAAAACCTTCAGTACTTC. Using reference TRBV15 and TRBJ2-4 for the parts outside the CDR3, the full variable domain is DAMVIQNPRYQVTQFGKPVTLSCSQTLNHNVMYWYQQKSSQAPKLLFHYYDKDFNNEADTPDNFQSRRPNTSFCFLDIRSPGLGDTAMYLCATSRGRDSQNLQYFGAGTRLSVL.

This clonotype has a count of ten or more. The V call is TRBV18, the J call TRBJ2-7, with 9 bases that match TRBD1. The trim removed 6 bases at V and 2 bases at J, leaving 5 bases unmatched. CDR3 length: 14 residues. The V gene's germline CDR1 is KGHSH and CDR2 LQKENI. The CDR3 here is CASSGGQGPYEQYF. In nucleotides, the CDR3 is TGTGCCAGCTCTGGGGGACAGGGACCCTACGAGCAGTACTTC.

About this clonotype: The junction departs from germline at one end; a sequencing error may be responsible. The DNA for the CDR3 is TGTGCCGGCAGACTAGACGCTAGCAATCAGCCCCAGCATTTT. This codes for CAGRLDASNQPQHF. The chain links TRBV27 to TRBJ1-5; D gene ambiguous. From germline, CDR1 is MNHEY and CDR2 SMNVEV (reference sequence). CDR3 length equals 14 residues.

This clonotype was observed at least ten times. The germline gene is not matched at one end of the junction; a read error may be the cause. This chain links TRBV7-8 with TRBJ1-5, with a tentative D call TRBD1 (6 bases). The CDR3 sequence is 14 residues long. CDR1 is SGHVS and CDR2 is FQNEAQ in the germline V gene. CDR3 in DNA: TGTGCCAGCACCTTAAGGGGGGATTTTGGGCCCCAGCATTTT. Protein: CASTLRGDFGPQHF.

This sequence joins TRBV12-3 or TRBV12-4 and TRBJ2-7; the D gene is possibly TRBD1 (6 bases). V was shortened by 3 bases and J by 7 bases, with 16 bases between the two germline ends. The CDR3 has 14 residues. CDR3 amino acids: CASSLGQPWREQYF. The CDR3 DNA reads as TGTGCCAGCAGTTTGGGACAACCCTGGCGGGAGCAGTACTTC.

This chain connects TRBV5-5 to TRBJ1-2; TRBD1 is a possible D gene (6 bases). Trimming shortened V by 6 bases and J by 8 bases, and 20 bases separated the two germline ends. The CDR3 runs to 14 residues. The germline V gene has CDR1 SGHKS and CDR2 YYEKEE (reference sequence). The DNA for the CDR3 is TGTGCCAGCACCCCAAAGTGGGGGGCGTGGGGCTACACCTTC. It encodes CASTPKWGAWGYTF.

This clonotype was found a few times. This chain connects TRBV6-2 or TRBV6-3 to TRBJ2-5, with D maybe TRBD2 (6 bases). Germline V CDR1 and CDR2: MNHEY, SVGEGT. The CDR3 length is 15 residues. V dropped 2 bases and J dropped 1 base, with 11 bases sitting between them. The CDR3 DNA sequence: TGTGCCAGCAGTTACGGGGGGAAGAGCCAAGAGACCCAGTACTTC. Residues: CASSYGGKSQETQYF.

This clonotype has only a few counts. J is TRBJ2-7 and V is TRBV7-9, with 8 bases that match TRBD1. Germline-derived CDR1 and CDR2 are SEHNR and FQNEAQ (reference sequence). CDR3 length: 17 amino acids. J lost 1 base, V lost 0 bases, and 8 bases had no gene match. The CDR3 sequence is CASSLAPGTGLSYEQYF. Here the CDR3 DNA reads TGTGCCAGCAGCTTAGCGCCAGGGACAGGCTTATCCTACGAGCAGTACTTC.

V gene TRBV20-1 combines with J gene TRBJ2-3; D is tentatively TRBD1 or TRBD2 (5 bases each). The CDR3 has 14 amino acids. V dropped 5 bases and J dropped 0 bases, with 12 bases sitting between them. Germline lookup yields CDR1 DFQATT and CDR2 SNEGSKA (reference sequence). The CDR3 loop is CSAPGTLSTDTQYF. CDR3 DNA sequence: TGCAGTGCTCCCGGGACCCTCAGCACAGATACGCAGTATTTT.

The sample holds a few counts of this clonotype. CDR3 bases: TGTGCCAGCAGTCAGAGCGGGAGTAGGTCCTACGAGCAGTACTTC. The encoded protein is CASSQSGSRSYEQYF. V usage is TRBV12-3 or TRBV12-4 and J usage is TRBJ2-7; the match to TRBD2 covers 8 bases. V shed 5 bases and J 1 base; nucleotides not matched to a gene: 7. This CDR3 has 15 amino acids.

J is TRBJ2-7 and V is TRBV11-1; 8 bases are a match to TRBD2. The CDR3 length is 11 residues. V trimming: 7 bases; J trimming: 6 bases; junction bases outside the gene matches: 2. CDR1 and CDR2 (germline): SGHAT, FQDESV (reference sequence). The CDR3 nucleotides are TGTGCCAGCAAGGGGACTAGCGAGCAGTACTTC. The encoded protein is CASKGTSEQYF.

This clonotype was observed a few times. The chain combines TRBV3-1 with TRBJ2-2; D not resolved. The germline V gene encodes CDR1 LGHDT and CDR2 YNNKEL (reference sequence). Trimming stripped 3 bases from V and 6 bases from J, with 8 bases between. CDR3 length: 13 residues. CDR3: CASSHGSPGELFF. DNA of the CDR3: TGTGCCAGCAGCCACGGTAGCCCCGGGGAGCTGTTTTTT.